These 19 T cell receptor beta chains were all obtained from the same sample, sequenced in a study of PD-L1 blockade in urothelial cancer. Time point denoted: peripheral blood 6 weeks after treatment start. Produced via immunoSEQ multiplex PCR; TCRdb's table is partial and in-frame only. The sample gives over 20,000 clones, more than 75% of which show up once; about 10% is in the top ten. The sample was PBMCs, taken around atezolizumab (anti-PD-L1) treatment. Source of these receptors: an older woman with urothelial cancer.

The V call is TRBV28, the J call TRBJ2-7; 7 positions match TRBD1. The CDR3 covers 14 residues. Germline V lookup: CDR1 MDHEN, CDR2 SYDVKM. V dropped 2 bases and J dropped 5; count of bases not matched to a gene: 6. The CDR3 nucleotides are TGTGCCAGCAGTTTAAGGGGGCAGGTCGACGAGCAGTACTTC. Amino acid sequence: CASSLRGQVDEQYF.

This clone was observed a single time. For the CDR3, the DNA is TGCGCCAGCAGCTGGGACCTCCGGGACAGGGGTCGAGAGACCCAGTACTTC. Protein: CASSWDLRDRGRETQYF. The rearrangement links TRBV5-1 to TRBJ2-5, with 10 bases identical to TRBD1. The germline gives CDR1 SGHRS, CDR2 YFSETQ. J lost 4 bases, V lost 3 bases, and 12 bases had no gene match. The CDR3 totals 17 residues.

The genes are TRBV7-2 and TRBJ2-7; weak D call: TRBD1 (6 bases). Germline CDR1 reads SGHTA; CDR2 reads FQGNSA. V was cut by 5 bases and J by 3 bases, with 17 bases left in between. This CDR3 spans 15 amino acids. CDR3 DNA: TGTGCCAGCAGCGCATTGACAGGCCCACTCTACGAGCAGTACTTC. Amino acids: CASSALTGPLYEQYF.

The gene calls are TRBV7-9 and TRBJ2-3, with 12 bases lining up with TRBD2. Germline CDR1 reads SEHNR; CDR2 reads FQNEAQ (reference sequence). The CDR3 runs to 14 residues. V lost 5 bases, J lost 4 bases, and 1 base stayed unmatched. Here the CDR3 DNA reads TGTGCCAGCAGCCCTAGCGGGGGGGCAGATACGCAGTATTTT. It yields the protein CASSPSGGADTQYF.

The chain couples TRBV7-8 to TRBJ2-1; tentative D call: TRBD2 (5 bases). From germline, CDR1 is SGHVS and CDR2 FQNEAQ. V lost 3 bases and J lost 4, with 13 bases in between. The CDR3 totals 15 residues. CDR3 nucleotides: TGTGCCAGCAGCTTGAAGCGGCTCCCGTACAATGAGCAGTTCTTC. Residues: CASSLKRLPYNEQFF.

The chain combines TRBV5-8 with TRBJ1-1; 10 bases map to TRBD1. Germline values: CDR1 SGHTS, CDR2 YDEGEE. This CDR3 is built from 16 residues. V gave up 4 bases and J gave up 1 base; unmatched junction bases: 7. CDR3 nucleotide sequence: TGTGCCAGCAGCAGCCGGGACAGGGGATCGAACACTGAAGCTTTCTTT. It codes for CASSSRDRGSNTEAFF.

This chain connects TRBV5-1 to TRBJ2-7, with 9 bases that match TRBD1. V shed 5 bases and J 2 bases; nucleotides not matched to a gene: 17. This CDR3 has 18 residues. Germline CDR1 and CDR2: SGHRS and YFSETQ. The CDR3 spells CASRRSLTGGNDPYEQYF. CDR3 coding DNA: TGCGCCAGCAGGCGGTCGCTGACAGGGGGTAACGATCCCTACGAGCAGTACTTC.

The chain uses TRBV10-3 and TRBJ2-7; possibly TRBD1 for D (6 bases). The CDR3 is made up of 14 amino acids. Germline assignment: CDR1 ENHRY and CDR2 SYGVKD. V was cut by 6 bases and J by 5 bases, with 17 bases left in between. The CDR3 spells CAIRQARGAHEQYF. The DNA for the CDR3 is TGTGCCATCAGACAGGCCAGGGGAGCTCACGAGCAGTACTTC.

This chain links TRBV4-2 with TRBJ2-1; TRBD2 matches 7 bases. J lost 2 bases, V lost 0 bases, and 10 bases had no gene match. Germline loops: CDR1 LGHNA, CDR2 YNFKEQ. This CDR3 spans 18 amino acids. Here the CDR3 reads CASSQDRLAAGTYNEQFF. DNA of the CDR3: TGTGCCAGCAGCCAAGATCGCCTAGCGGCGGGGACCTACAATGAGCAGTTCTTC.

V is TRBV4-3 and J is TRBJ2-7; a weak D match, TRBD1 (7 bases). Trimming removed 0 bases at V and 4 bases at J, with 16 bases between. CDR3 length equals 16 residues. Germline CDR1 LGHNA, CDR2 YSLEER. CDR3 region: CASSQDWAGGLYEQYF. The CDR3 DNA reads TGCGCCAGCAGCCAAGATTGGGCAGGGGGGTTGTACGAGCAGTACTTC.

This clone has only one observation. The chain carries TRBV4-3 and TRBJ1-1, with D possibly matching TRBD1 (5 bases). The CDR3 consists of 14 residues. Germline V lookup: CDR1 LGHNA, CDR2 YSLEER. The germline V and J ends were trimmed by 0 bases and 7 bases, with 12 bases remaining between them. CDR3 bases: TGCGCCAGCAGCCAAGACCCCCGGCAGGGTGAAGCTTTCTTT. This gives the protein CASSQDPRQGEAFF.

The chain is built from TRBV6-5 and TRBJ1-6, with no clear D. CDR1 and CDR2 from the germline V gene are MNHEY and SVGAGI. Trimming left V 0 bases short and J 8 bases short, with 11 bases between. The CDR3 is 15 amino acids. The CDR3: CASSYSITVDSPLHF. The CDR3 bases are TGTGCCAGCAGTTACTCGATAACAGTTGATTCACCCCTCCACTTT.

The gene calls are TRBV5-1 and TRBJ2-2, with 9 bases aligning to TRBD1. Germline V gene lookup returns CDR1 SGHRS and CDR2 YFSETQ. The CDR3 contains 13 residues. Trimming removed 4 bases from V and 6 bases from J; junction bases left unmatched: 1. The CDR3 sequence is CASSRDRAGELFF. CDR3 nucleotides: TGCGCCAGCAGCCGGGACAGGGCCGGGGAGCTGTTTTTT. The variable domain in full, completed from reference TRBV5-1 and TRBJ2-2, reads KAGVTQTPRYLIKTRGQQVTLSCSPISGHRSVSWYQQTPGQGLQFLFEYFSETQRNKGNFPGRFSGRQFSNSRSEMNVSTLELGDSALYLCASSRDRAGELFFGEGSRLTVL.

The J gene is TRBJ1-1, the V gene TRBV19; maybe TRBD1 (5 bases). Germline CDR1 LNHDA, CDR2 SQIVND (reference sequence). V was clipped by 6 bases and J by 1 base, with 12 bases between them. This CDR3 spans 14 amino acids. The CDR3 loop is CASRGFGGNTEAFF. The CDR3, as DNA: TGTGCCAGTAGGGGCTTCGGGGGGAACACTGAAGCTTTCTTT.

V usage is TRBV9 and J usage is TRBJ1-1; 8 nucleotides line up with TRBD1. The CDR3 runs to 15 residues. Germline V gives CDR1 SGDLS, CDR2 YYNGEE. V lost 0 bases and J lost 0; bases outside the gene matches: 1. CDR3 amino acids: CASSVGDRLNTEAFF. The CDR3, as DNA: TGTGCCAGCAGCGTAGGGGACAGGCTGAACACTGAAGCTTTCTTT.

The chain employs TRBV9 and TRBJ1-3, with TRBD1 matching 7 bases. The CDR3 runs 15 residues. The V gene's germline CDR1 is SGDLS and CDR2 YYNGEE. V was clipped by 4 bases and J by 0 bases; unmatched bases: 4. In DNA, the CDR3 is TGTGCCAGCAGCATCCGGGACAGCTCTGGAAACACCATATATTTT. This sequence encodes CASSIRDSSGNTIYF.

This clone was counted once. The rearrangement uses TRBV15 and TRBJ2-7; D uncertain. V lost 5 bases, J lost 4 bases, and 12 bases lay in between. The germline CDR1 and CDR2 sequences are LNHNV and YYDKDF (reference sequence). The CDR3 loop spans 13 amino acids. The CDR3 sequence is CATSPAPVYEQYF. CDR3 DNA sequence: TGTGCCACCAGCCCCGCCCCAGTATACGAGCAGTACTTC.

The chain uses TRBV27 and TRBJ2-1; 12 positions agree with TRBD2. This CDR3 contains 14 residues. From germline, CDR1 is MNHEY and CDR2 SMNVEV (reference sequence). V shed 3 bases and J 8 bases; nucleotides not matched to a gene: 2. The CDR3 reads CASSLASGRDEQFF. CDR3 bases: TGTGCCAGCAGTTTGGCTAGCGGGAGGGATGAGCAGTTCTTC.

The CDR3, as DNA: TGCGCCAGCAGCCGATCAGGGGGATCCAGCTCCTACAATGAGCAGTTCTTC. It encodes CASSRSGGSSSYNEQFF. The chain is built from TRBV5-1 and TRBJ2-1; 7 nucleotides agree with TRBD1. Germline lookup yields CDR1 SGHRS and CDR2 YFSETQ. With V trimmed by 4 bases and J by 0 bases, 10 bases remained unmatched. This CDR3 region has 17 residues.